This T cell receptor beta chain was observed in a study of T cells in pancreatic ductal adenocarcinoma. Surgery without prior neoadjuvant therapy was the treatment of the selected pancreatic ductal adenocarcinoma patients. This clone was counted between two and nine times. Its matching antigen is unknown. General observations from the study: Mean clonality was about 0.11 in tumors and 0.065 to 0.075 in blood, not significantly different. The resected cohort was biased toward the minority with early-stage disease.

The germline gives CDR1 SGHNT, CDR2 YYREEE (reference sequence). CDR3 size: 18 residues. After removal of 1 base from V and 1 base from J, the junction contained 5 bases not matched to a gene. Sequencing used immunoSEQ multiplex PCR; TCRdb keeps in-frame clones, though not all of them. The sample has over 100,000 clones; roughly 96% are singletons. The rearrangement uses TRBV5-4 and TRBJ2-2; TRBD2 matches 12 bases. Material: PBMCs. This TCR was sampled from a human donor with pancreatic ductal adenocarcinoma. DNA for the CDR3: TGTGCCAGCAGCTTGTCTAGCGGGAGGGCCCTGAACACCGGGGAGCTGTTTTTT. Protein product: CASSLSSGRALNTGELFF. Drawing the rest from reference TRBV5-4 and TRBJ2-2, the complete variable domain is ETGVTQSPTHLIKTRGQQVTLRCSSQSGHNTVSWYQQALGQGPQFIFQYYREEENGRGNFPPRFSGLQFPNYSSELNVNALELDDSALYLCASSLSSGRALNTGELFFGEGSRLTVL.